This TCR beta chain is from a study of blood T cell repertoires in COVID-19. Overall study: The origin of the acute and convalescent COVID-19 samples was the United States, Italy and Spain. In each case, the material was cDNA or gDNA derived from T cells, B-cell-depleted T cells, or PBMCs.

Germline V gene lookup returns CDR1 LNHDA and CDR2 SQIVND (reference sequence). The J segment lost 3 bases and the V segment lost 3 bases, leaving 5 bases of the junction unmatched. The CDR3 runs to 14 residues. Data came from immunoSEQ multiplex PCR; TCRdb stores just in-frame clones and leaves some out. The table has roughly 68,000 clones, less than 95% seen once; the top ten hold roughly 0.53%. Seattle participants joined during active infection and were tracked over time. The sample was peripheral blood. This sequence was found in a man aged 50 or older with COVID-19, enrolled during active disease. The genes are TRBV19 and TRBJ2-7; the match to TRBD2 covers 7 bases. The CDR3 loop is CASSIGAGVYEQYF. The CDR3 DNA reads TGTGCCAGTAGTATCGGCGCGGGAGTCTACGAGCAGTACTTC.